The clone carrying this TCR delta chain turned up a few times. This sample was taken from a study of gamma-delta T cells after stem cell transplantation. TCRdb re-called the RT-PCR reads through CATT. Here the sample spans around 2,000 delta-chain clones, approximately 15% being singletons. V lost 3 bases, J lost 0 bases, and 17 bases stayed unmatched. Germline V lookup: CDR1 GEAIGNYY, CDR2 EKD. There are 20 residues in the CDR3. The source of this sequence is a human donor. It is not recorded whose cells these are; they may come from a transplant donor. This chain connects TRDV2 to TRDJ1, with 11 bases lining up with TRDD3. Material for sequencing was gamma-delta T cells. The CDR3 loop reads CACDPVGVLGDIRYTDKLIF. CDR3 in DNA: TGTGCCTGTGACCCCGTAGGAGTACTGGGGGATATAAGGTACACCGATAAACTCATCTTT.